These 3 T cell receptor beta chains were all obtained from the same sample, sequenced in a study of identical twins. TCRdb analysed the 5' RACE reads with MiXCR anew, one entry per CDR3 protein. The sample includes about 690,000 distinct CDR3 sequences, 6.1% of them seen just once. The sequencing sample was made of naive T cells sorted from blood. The receptors here all came from a young man in good health.

This clonotype was observed many times. The chain recombines TRBV29-1 with TRBJ2-1; 11 bases are shared with TRBD2. The CDR3 is made up of 13 amino acids. CDR1 is SQVTM and CDR2 is ANQGSEA in the germline V gene. J gave up 7 bases and V 6 bases, and 5 bases lay outside the gene matches. The CDR3 region has the DNA TGCAGCGTCGGACTAGCGGGCCCAAATGAGCAGTTCTTC. Protein product: CSVGLAGPNEQFF.

The J gene is TRBJ2-7, the V gene TRBV18, with 8 bases fitting TRBD1. CDR1 and CDR2 (germline): KGHSH, LQKENI. The CDR3 consists of 13 residues. V was clipped by 3 bases and J by 6 bases; unmatched bases: 4. The CDR3: CASSPEQGGEQYF. In nucleotides, the CDR3 is TGTGCCAGCTCACCGGAACAGGGGGGCGAGCAGTACTTC.

This clonotype appeared many times. The rearrangement links TRBV7-2 to TRBJ2-7; 12 positions match TRBD2. Trimming removed 3 bases from V and 4 bases from J; junction bases left unmatched: 7. Germline V lookup: CDR1 SGHTA, CDR2 FQGNSA. CDR3 size: 16 residues. The CDR3 nucleotides are TGTGCCAGCAGCTTCCGAAGACTAGCGGGAGCTTACGAGCAGTACTTC. It codes for CASSFRRLAGAYEQYF.